What follows describes a single T cell receptor (beta chain). This sample was taken from a study of technical replicates of blood from a handful of donors. Profiling relied on immunoSEQ multiplex PCR, and the TCRdb table lists in-frame clones only, not all of them. This sample yields some 78,000 clones, of which approximately 95% are seen a single time; roughly 0.28% belongs to the top ten. V gave up 2 bases and J gave up 2 bases; unmatched junction bases: 2. This CDR3 comprises 14 residues. CDR1 and CDR2 from the germline V gene are MNHEY and SVGAGI. The sequence derives from a human donor in good health. This sequence joins TRBV6-5 and TRBJ2-7; TRBD2 agrees at 8 bases. Sequencing used T cells isolated from PBMCs. The CDR3 coding sequence is TGTGCCAGCAGTTACGGGCGGGGGGCCTACGAGCAGTACTTC. This sequence encodes CASSYGRGAYEQYF.